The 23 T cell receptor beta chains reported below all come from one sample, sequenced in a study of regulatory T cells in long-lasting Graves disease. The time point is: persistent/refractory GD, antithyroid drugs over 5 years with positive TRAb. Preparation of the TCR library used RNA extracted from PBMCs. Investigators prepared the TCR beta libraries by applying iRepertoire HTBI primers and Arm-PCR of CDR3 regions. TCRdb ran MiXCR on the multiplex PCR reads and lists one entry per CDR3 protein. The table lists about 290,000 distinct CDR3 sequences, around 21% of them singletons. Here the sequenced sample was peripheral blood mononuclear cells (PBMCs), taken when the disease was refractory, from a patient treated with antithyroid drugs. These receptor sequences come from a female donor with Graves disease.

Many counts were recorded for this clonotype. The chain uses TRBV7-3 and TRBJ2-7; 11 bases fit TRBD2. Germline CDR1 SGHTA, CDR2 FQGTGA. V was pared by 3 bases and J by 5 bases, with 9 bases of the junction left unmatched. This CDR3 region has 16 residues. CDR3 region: CASSFGLAGTPDEQYF. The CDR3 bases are TGTGCCAGCAGCTTCGGACTAGCGGGTACCCCCGACGAGCAGTACTTC.

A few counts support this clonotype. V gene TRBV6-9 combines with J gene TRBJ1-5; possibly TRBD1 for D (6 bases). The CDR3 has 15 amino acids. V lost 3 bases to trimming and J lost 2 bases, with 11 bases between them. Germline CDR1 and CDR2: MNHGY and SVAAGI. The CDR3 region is CASSYPGEGNQPQHF. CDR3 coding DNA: TGTGCCAGCAGTTACCCAGGGGAGGGCAATCAGCCCCAGCATTTT.

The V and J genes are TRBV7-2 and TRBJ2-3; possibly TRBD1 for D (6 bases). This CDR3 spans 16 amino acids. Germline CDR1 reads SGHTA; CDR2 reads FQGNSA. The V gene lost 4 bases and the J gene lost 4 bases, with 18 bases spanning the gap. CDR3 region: CASSSTGTRRADTQYF. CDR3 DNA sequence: TGTGCCAGCAGCTCCACCGGGACACGCCGCGCAGATACGCAGTATTTT.

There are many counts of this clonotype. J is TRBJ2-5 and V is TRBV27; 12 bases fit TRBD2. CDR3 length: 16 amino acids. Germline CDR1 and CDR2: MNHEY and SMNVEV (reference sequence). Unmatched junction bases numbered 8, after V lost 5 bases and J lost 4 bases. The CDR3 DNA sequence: TGTGCCAGCAGTACAGGACTAGCGGGATTAGGAGAGACCCAGTACTTC. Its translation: CASSTGLAGLGETQYF.

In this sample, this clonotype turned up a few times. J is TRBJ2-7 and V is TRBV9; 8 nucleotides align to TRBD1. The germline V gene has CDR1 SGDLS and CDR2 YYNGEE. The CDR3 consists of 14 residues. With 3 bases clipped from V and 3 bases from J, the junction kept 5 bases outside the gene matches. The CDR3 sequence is CASSAGQGNYEQYF. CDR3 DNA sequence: TGTGCCAGCAGCGCCGGACAGGGTAACTACGAGCAGTACTTC. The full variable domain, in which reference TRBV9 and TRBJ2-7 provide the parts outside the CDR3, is DSGVTQTPKHLITATGQRVTLRCSPRSGDLSVYWYQQSLDQGLQFLIQYYNGEERAKGNILERFSAQQFPDLHSELNLSSLELGDSALYFCASSAGQGNYEQYFGPGTRLTVT.

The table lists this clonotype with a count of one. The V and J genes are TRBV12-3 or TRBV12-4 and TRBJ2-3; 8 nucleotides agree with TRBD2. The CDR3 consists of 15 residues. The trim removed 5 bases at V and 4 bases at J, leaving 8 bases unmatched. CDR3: CASSVRGGDADTQYF. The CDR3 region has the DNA TGTGCCAGCAGTGTCCGGGGGGGGGACGCAGATACGCAGTATTTT.

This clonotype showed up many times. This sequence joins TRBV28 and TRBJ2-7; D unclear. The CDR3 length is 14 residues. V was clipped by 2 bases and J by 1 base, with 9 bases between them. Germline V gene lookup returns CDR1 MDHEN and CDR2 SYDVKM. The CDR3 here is CASSLMANSYEQYF. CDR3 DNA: TGTGCCAGCAGTTTAATGGCAAATTCCTACGAGCAGTACTTC.

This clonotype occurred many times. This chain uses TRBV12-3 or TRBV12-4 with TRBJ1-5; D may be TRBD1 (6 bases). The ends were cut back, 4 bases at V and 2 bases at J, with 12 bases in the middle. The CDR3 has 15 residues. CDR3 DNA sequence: TGTGCCAGCAGTTCACAGGGTTTAGGCAATCAGCCCCAGCATTTT. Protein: CASSSQGLGNQPQHF.

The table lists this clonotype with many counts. Here the CDR3 DNA reads TGCGCCAGCAGCTTGGCCAATACAGGCGGCGACTATGGCTACACCTTC. The encoded protein is CASSLANTGGDYGYTF. The V call is TRBV5-1, the J call TRBJ1-2; D might be TRBD1 (5 bases). The CDR3 contains 16 residues. The V gene's germline CDR1 is SGHRS and CDR2 YFSETQ. V was clipped by 0 bases and J by 3 bases, with 15 bases between them.

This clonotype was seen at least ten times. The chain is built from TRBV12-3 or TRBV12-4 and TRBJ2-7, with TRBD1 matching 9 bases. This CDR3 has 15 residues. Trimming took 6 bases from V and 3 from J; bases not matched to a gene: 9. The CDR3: CASSVPGQGGYEQYF. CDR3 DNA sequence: TGTGCCAGCAGCGTACCGGGACAGGGAGGCTACGAGCAGTACTTC.

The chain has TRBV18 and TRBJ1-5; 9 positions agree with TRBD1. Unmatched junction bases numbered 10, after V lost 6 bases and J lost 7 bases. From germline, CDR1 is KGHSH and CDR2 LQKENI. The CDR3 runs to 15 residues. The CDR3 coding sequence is TGTGCCAGCTCGCCTAGGGACAGGGTCAGACAGCCCCAGCATTTT. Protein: CASSPRDRVRQPQHF.

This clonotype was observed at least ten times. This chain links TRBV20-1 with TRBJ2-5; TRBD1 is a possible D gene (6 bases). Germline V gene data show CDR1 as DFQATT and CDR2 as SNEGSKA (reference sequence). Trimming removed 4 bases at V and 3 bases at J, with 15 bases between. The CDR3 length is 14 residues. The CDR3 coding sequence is TGCAGTGCTACGAAAGACAGGCCCGAAGAGACCCAGTACTTC. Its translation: CSATKDRPEETQYF.

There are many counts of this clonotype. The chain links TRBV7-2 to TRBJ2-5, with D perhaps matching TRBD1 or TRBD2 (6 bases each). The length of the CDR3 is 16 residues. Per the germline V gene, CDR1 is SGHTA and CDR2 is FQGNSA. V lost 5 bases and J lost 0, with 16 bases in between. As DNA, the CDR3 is TGTGCCAGCAGCAAGGGGGGTATACGAAACCAAGAGACCCAGTACTTC. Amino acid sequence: CASSKGGIRNQETQYF. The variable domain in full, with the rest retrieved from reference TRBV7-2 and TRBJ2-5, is GAGVSQSPSNKVTEKGKDVELRCDPISGHTALYWYRQSLGQGLEFLIYFQGNSAPDKSGLPSDRFSAERTGGSVSTLTIQRTQQEDSAVYLCASSKGGIRNQETQYFGPGTRLLVL.

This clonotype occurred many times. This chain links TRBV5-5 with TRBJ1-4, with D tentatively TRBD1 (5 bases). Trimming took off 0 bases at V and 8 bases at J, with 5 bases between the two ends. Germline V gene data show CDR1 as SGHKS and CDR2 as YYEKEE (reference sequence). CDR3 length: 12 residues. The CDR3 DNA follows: TGTGCCAGCAGCTTGGGGGGCGAAAAACTGTTTTTT. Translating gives CASSLGGEKLFF.

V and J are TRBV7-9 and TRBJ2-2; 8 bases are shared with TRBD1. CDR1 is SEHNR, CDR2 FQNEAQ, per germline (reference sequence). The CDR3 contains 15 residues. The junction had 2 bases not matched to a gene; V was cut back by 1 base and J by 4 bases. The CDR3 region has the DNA TGTGCCAGCAGCTTAGGGACAGGGATCACCGGGGAGCTGTTTTTT. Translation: CASSLGTGITGELFF.

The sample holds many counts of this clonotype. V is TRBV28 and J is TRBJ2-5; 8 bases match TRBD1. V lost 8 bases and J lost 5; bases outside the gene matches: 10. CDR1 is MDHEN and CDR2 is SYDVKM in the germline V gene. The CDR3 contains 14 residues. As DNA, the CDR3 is TGTGCCAGCGCCAGACCAGGGGGCGTGGAGACCCAGTACTTC. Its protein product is CASARPGGVETQYF. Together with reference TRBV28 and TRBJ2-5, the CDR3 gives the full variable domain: DVKVTQSSRYLVKRTGEKVFLECVQDMDHENMFWYRQDPGLGLRLIYFSYDVKMKEKGDIPEGYSVSREKKERFSLILESASTNQTSMYLCASARPGGVETQYFGPGTRLLVL.

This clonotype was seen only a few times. The CDR3 loop is CASSQDQADTQYF. The CDR3 region has the DNA TGCGCCAGCAGCCAAGATCAGGCTGATACGCAGTATTTT. The chain uses TRBV4-1 and TRBJ2-3; D remains unclear. V dropped 0 bases and J dropped 6 bases, with 7 bases sitting between them. From germline, CDR1 is MGHRA and CDR2 YSYEKL. The CDR3 loop spans 13 amino acids.

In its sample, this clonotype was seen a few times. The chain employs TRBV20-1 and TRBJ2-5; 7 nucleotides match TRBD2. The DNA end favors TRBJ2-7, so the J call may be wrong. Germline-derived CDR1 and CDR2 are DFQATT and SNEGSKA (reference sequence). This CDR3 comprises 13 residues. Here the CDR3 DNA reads TGCAGTGCTAGAATGCGGGAGATAAGCGAGCAGTACTTC. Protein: CSARMREISEQYF.

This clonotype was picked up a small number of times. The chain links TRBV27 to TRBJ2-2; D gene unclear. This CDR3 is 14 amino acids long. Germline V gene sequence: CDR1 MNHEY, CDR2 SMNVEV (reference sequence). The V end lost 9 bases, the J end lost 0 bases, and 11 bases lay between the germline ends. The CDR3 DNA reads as TGTGCCAGTCTAGACCTGACGAACACCGGGGAGCTGTTTTTT. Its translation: CASLDLTNTGELFF.

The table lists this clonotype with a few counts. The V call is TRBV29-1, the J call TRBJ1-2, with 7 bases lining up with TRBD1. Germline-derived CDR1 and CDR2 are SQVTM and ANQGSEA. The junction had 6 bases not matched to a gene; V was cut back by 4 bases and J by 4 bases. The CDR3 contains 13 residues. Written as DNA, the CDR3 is TGCAGCGTTGTAGAGGACAGGTCCTATGGCTACACCTTC. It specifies CSVVEDRSYGYTF. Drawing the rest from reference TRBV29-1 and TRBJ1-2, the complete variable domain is SAVISQKPSRDICQRGTSLTIQCQVDSQVTMMFWYRQQPGQSLTLIATANQGSEATYESGFVIDKFPISRPNLTFSTLTVSNMSPEDSSIYLCSVVEDRSYGYTFGSGTRLTVV.

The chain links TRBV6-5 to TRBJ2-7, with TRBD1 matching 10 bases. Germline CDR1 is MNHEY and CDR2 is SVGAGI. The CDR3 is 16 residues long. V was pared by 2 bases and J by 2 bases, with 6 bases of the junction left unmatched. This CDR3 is CASSYPRQGAAYEQYF. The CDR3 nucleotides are TGTGCCAGCAGTTACCCGCGACAGGGGGCGGCCTACGAGCAGTACTTC.

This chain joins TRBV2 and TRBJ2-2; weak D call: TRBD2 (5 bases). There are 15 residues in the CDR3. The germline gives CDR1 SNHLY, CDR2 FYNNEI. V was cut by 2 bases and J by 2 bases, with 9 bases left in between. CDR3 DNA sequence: TGTGCCAGCAGTGAACTAGCTATAAACACCGGGGAGCTGTTTTTT. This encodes CASSELAINTGELFF.

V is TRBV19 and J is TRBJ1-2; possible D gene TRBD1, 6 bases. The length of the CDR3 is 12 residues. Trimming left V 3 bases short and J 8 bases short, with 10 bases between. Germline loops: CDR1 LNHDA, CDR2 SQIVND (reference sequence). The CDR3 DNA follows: TGTGCCAGTAGTATCAGGGGAGGCGGCTACACCTTC. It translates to CASSIRGGGYTF.